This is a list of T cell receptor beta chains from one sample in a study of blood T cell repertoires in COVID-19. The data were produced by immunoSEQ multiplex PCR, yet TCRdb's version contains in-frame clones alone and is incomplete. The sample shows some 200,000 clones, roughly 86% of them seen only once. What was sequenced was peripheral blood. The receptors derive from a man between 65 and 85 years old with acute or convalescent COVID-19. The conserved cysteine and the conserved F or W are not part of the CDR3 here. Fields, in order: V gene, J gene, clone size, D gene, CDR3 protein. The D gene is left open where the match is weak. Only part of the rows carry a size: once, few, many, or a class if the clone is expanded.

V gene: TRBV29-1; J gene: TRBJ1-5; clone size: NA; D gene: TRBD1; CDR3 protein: SVVTGPVDGPQH
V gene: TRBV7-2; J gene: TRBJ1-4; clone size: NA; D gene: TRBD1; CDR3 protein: ASSHPRGGGNEKLF
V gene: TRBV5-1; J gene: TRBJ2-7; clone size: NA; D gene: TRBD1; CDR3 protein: ASSIASGTGGEQY
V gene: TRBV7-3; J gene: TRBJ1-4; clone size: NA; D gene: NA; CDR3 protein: ASSSGLGEKLF
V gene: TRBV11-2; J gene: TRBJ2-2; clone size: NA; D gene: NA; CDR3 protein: ASSPTRDILGELF
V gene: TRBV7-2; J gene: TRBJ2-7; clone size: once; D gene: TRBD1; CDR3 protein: ASSLAGQEFYEQY
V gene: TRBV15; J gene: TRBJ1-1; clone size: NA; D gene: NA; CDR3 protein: ATSRDKGGNTEAF
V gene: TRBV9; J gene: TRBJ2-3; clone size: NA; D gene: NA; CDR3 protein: ASSVAWGPSDTQY
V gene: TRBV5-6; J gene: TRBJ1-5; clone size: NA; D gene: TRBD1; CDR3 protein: ASSSGTDSNQPQH
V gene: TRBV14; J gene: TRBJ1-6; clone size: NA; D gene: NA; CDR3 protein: ASSRQSNSPLH
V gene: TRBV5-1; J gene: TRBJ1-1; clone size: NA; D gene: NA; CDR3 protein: ASSLGGETEAF
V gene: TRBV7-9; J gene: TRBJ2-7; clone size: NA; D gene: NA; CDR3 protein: ASSLGRSYEQY
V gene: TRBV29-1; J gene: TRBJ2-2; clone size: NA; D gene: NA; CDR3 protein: SVALAVANTGELF
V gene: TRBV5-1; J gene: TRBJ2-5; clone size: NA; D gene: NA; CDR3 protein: ASSLGQLQETQY
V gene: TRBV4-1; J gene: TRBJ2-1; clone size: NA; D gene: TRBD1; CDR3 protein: ASSKRTGGYNEQF
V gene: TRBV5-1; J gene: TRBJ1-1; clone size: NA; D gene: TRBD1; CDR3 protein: ASSLDGQGSTEAF
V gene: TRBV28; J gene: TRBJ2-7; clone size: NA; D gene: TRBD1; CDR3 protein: ASSPGTGAYEQY
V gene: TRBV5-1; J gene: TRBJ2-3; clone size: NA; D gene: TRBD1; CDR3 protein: ASSLEGPGQRY
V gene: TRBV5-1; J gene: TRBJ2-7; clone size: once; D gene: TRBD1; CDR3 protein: ASSQGAGLETYEQY
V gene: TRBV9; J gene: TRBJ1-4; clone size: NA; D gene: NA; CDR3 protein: ASSAPPVKLF
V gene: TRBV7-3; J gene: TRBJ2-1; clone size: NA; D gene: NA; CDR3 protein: ASSLDPRAYNEQF
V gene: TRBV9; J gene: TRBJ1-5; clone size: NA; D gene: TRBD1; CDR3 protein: ASSGQGLRGPQH
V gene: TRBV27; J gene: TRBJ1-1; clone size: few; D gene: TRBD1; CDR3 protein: ASSESTGGVRTEAF
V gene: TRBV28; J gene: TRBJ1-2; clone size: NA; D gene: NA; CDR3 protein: ASSLGAGREDGYT
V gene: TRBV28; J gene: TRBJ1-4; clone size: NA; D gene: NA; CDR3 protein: ASLTTTNEKLF
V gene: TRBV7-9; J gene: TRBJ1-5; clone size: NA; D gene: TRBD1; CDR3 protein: ASSSGQTNQPQH
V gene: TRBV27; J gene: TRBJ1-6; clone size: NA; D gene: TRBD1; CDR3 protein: ASSFSDRGYDSPLH
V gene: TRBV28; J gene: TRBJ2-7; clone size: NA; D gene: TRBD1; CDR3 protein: ASHPRGGLSYEQY
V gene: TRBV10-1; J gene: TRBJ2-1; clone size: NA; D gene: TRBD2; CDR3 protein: ASSGSPGALAGTRGNEQF
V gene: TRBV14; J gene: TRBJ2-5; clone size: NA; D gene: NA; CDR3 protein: ASSPGTRYNYQETQY
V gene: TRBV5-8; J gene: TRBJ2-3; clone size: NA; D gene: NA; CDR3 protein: ASVPGRSRGDTQY
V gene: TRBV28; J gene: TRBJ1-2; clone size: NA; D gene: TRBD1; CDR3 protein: ASRDRVYGYT
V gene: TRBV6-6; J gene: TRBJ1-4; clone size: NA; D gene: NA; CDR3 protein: ASSYPNSSNEKLF
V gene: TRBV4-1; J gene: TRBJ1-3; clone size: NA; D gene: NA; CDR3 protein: ASSRRDTPAEGNTIY
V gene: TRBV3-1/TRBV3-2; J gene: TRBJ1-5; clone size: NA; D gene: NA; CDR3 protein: ASSQGGTGGPQH
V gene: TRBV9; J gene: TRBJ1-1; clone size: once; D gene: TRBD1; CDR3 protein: ASSKGAAAF
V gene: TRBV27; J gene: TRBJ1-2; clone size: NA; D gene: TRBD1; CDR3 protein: ASSLSGQGIGYGYT
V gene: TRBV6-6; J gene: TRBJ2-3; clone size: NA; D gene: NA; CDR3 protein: ATEAVSTDTQY
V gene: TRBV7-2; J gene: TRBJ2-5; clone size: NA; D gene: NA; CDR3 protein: ASSRSWTRY
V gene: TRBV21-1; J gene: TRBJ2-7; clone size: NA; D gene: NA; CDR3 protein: ASTPRGTRVHEQY
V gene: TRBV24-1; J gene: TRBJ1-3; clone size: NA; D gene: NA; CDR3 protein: ATSDPRTGGNTIY
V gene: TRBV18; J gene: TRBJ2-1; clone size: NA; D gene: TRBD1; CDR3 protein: ASSPPLGTGIYNEQF
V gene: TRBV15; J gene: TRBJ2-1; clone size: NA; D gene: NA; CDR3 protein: ATSRDGTYNEQF
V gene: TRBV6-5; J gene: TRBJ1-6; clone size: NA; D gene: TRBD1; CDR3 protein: ASNTGGSPLH
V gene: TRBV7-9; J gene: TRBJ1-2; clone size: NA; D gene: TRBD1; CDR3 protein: ASSRQGGGYT
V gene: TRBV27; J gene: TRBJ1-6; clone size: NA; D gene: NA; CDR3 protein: ASSFGSSPLH
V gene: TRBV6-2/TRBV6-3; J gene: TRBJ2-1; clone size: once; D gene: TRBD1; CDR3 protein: ASSWDRGLLNEQF
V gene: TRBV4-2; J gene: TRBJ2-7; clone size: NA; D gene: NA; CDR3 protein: ASSPQGGHSYEQY
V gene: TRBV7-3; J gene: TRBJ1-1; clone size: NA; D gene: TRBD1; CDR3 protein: ASSSGQGDTEAF
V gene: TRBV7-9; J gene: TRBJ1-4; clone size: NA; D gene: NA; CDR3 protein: ASSLGVATNEKLF
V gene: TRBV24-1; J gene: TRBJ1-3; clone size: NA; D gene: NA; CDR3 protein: ATSDSLSGNTIY
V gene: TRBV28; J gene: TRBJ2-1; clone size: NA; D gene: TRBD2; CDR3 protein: ASSPLAGGYNEQF
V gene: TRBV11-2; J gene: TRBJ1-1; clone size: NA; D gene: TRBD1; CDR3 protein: ASSLDRETGLAF
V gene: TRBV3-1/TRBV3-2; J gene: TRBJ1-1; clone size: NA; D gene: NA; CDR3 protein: ASSPDPFGATEAF
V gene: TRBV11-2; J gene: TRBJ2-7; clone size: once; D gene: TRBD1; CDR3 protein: ASRGDRDLDEQY
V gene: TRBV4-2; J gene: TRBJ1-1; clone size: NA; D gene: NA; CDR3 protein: ASSQGGSGGGNTEAF
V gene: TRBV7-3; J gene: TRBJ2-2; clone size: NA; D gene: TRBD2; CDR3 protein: ASSSIAGGPTGELF
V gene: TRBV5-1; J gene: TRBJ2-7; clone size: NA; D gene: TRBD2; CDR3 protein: ASSLSSGTYEQY
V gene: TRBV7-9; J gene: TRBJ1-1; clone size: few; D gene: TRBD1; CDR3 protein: ATSTGGDTEAF